Listed below are T cell receptor beta chains from one sample, sequenced in a study of PD-L1 blockade in urothelial cancer. Some clones are missing from TCRdb's copy, which holds only in-frame ones; the method was immunoSEQ multiplex PCR. Of 60,000 or so clones detected, about 80% appear once; the ten largest clones hold 4% to 5%. Sequencing used PBMCs, obtained around atezolizumab (anti-PD-L1) treatment. These receptors originate from a man aged 65-85 years with urothelial cancer. The CDR3 runs from the conserved cysteine through the conserved F or W. D genes are given only for firm matches. Clone size is given for some rows only: seen once, a few or many times, or a class if the clone is expanded.

abundance | d_gene | len | j_gene | v_gene | CDR3aa | CDR3nt
. | TRBD1 | 15 | TRBJ2-2 | TRBV6-5 | CASRQTGAVTGELFF | TGTGCCAGCAGGCAGACAGGGGCGGTTACCGGGGAGCTGTTTTTT
. | . | 13 | TRBJ1-1 | TRBV5-1 | CASSLGVNTEAFF | TGCGCCAGCAGCTTGGGAGTAAACACTGAAGCTTTCTTT
. | . | 15 | TRBJ2-3 | TRBV10-1 | CASSEQGGSTDTQYF | TGCGCCAGCAGCGAGCAGGGGGGCAGCACAGATACGCAGTATTTT
. | . | 14 | TRBJ2-5 | TRBV5-4 | CASSPGRVGETQYF | TGTGCCAGCAGCCCCGGCAGGGTAGGAGAGACCCAGTACTTC
once | TRBD2 | 16 | TRBJ2-3 | TRBV7-7 | CASSLGLAGPTDTQYF | TGTGCTAGCAGCTTAGGGCTAGCGGGCCCAACAGATACGCAGTATTTT
. | TRBD2 | 14 | TRBJ2-7 | TRBV10-3 | CAIRREGETYEQYF | TGTGCCATCAGGCGGGAGGGAGAGACCTACGAGCAGTACTTC
. | TRBD1 | 16 | TRBJ1-4 | TRBV9 | CASSPLPGQGEEKLFF | TGTGCCAGCAGCCCTCTCCCGGGACAGGGGGAAGAAAAACTGTTTTTT
. | . | 12 | TRBJ2-3 | TRBV29-1 | CSVEVSADTQYF | TGCAGCGTTGAAGTCTCCGCAGATACGCAGTATTTT
few | . | 10 | TRBJ2-5 | TRBV10-2 | CASAGETQYF | TGCGCCAGCGCGGGAGAGACCCAGTACTTC
. | . | 11 | TRBJ2-7 | TRBV2 | CASSDANEQYF | TGTGCCAGCAGTGACGCGAACGAGCAGTACTTC
. | . | 14 | TRBJ2-7 | TRBV6-5 | CASSYDRRSYEQYF | TGTGCCAGCAGTTACGACAGGCGCTCCTACGAGCAGTACTTC
. | . | 17 | TRBJ2-7 | TRBV11-2 | CASSLDGGQHISYEQYF | TGTGCCAGCAGCTTAGATGGCGGACAGCATATATCCTACGAGCAGTACTTC
. | . | 14 | TRBJ2-2 | TRBV2 | CASLGSPNTGELFF | TGTGCCAGCCTAGGCAGCCCGAACACCGGGGAGCTGTTTTTT
few | TRBD1 | 15 | TRBJ1-1 | TRBV4-1 | CASHGQGATNTEAFF | TGCGCCAGCCACGGACAGGGCGCCACGAACACTGAAGCTTTCTTT
few | TRBD2 | 16 | TRBJ2-3 | TRBV19 | CASSRDIAGGPDTQYF | TGTGCCAGTAGTAGGGACATAGCGGGAGGCCCAGATACGCAGTATTTT
. | TRBD2 | 16 | TRBJ2-1 | TRBV30 | CAWSVLAGGVYNEQFF | TGTGCCTGGAGTGTCCTCGCGGGAGGCGTCTACAATGAGCAGTTCTTC
. | . | 14 | TRBJ1-4 | TRBV13 | CASSSAEGSEKLFF | TGTGCCAGCAGCTCCGCGGAGGGCTCCGAAAAACTGTTTTTT
. | . | 15 | TRBJ1-5 | TRBV28 | CASTTPRRSNQPQHF | TGTGCCAGCACCACCCCCAGGCGCAGCAATCAGCCCCAGCATTTT
. | . | 13 | TRBJ2-7 | TRBV5-1 | CASSLQPSVEQYF | TGCGCCAGCAGCTTGCAACCTAGCGTGGAGCAGTACTTC
. | . | 14 | TRBJ2-5 | TRBV28 | CASSLGRIIETQYF | TGTGCCAGCAGCTTGGGGAGAATAATTGAGACCCAGTACTTC
. | TRBD2 | 16 | TRBJ2-7 | TRBV28 | CASSLYRAGGVWEQYF | TGTGCCAGCAGTTTATACCGAGCGGGAGGCGTTTGGGAGCAGTACTTC
. | TRBD1 | 15 | TRBJ2-7 | TRBV10-2 | CASSGGQGRPYEQYF | TGCGCCAGCAGTGGGGGACAGGGTAGGCCCTACGAGCAGTACTTC
. | TRBD2 | 13 | TRBJ2-1 | TRBV29-1 | CSVGSGRSNEQFF | TGCAGCGTAGGGAGCGGGAGGAGCAATGAGCAGTTCTTC
. | . | 15 | TRBJ1-5 | TRBV2 | CASSFMGGSHQPQHF | TGTGCCAGCAGCTTCATGGGGGGGAGTCATCAGCCCCAGCATTTT
. | . | 15 | TRBJ1-2 | TRBV5-8 | CASSPRHRANYGYTF | TGTGCCAGCAGCCCACGCCACAGGGCTAACTATGGCTACACCTTC
. | TRBD2 | 13 | TRBJ2-7 | TRBV10-3 | CAISEGGGYEQYF | TGTGCCATCAGTGAGGGGGGGGGCTACGAGCAGTACTTC
. | . | 13 | TRBJ1-1 | TRBV19 | CATRKGGGTEAFF | TGTGCCACCAGAAAGGGAGGGGGGACTGAAGCTTTCTTT
. | TRBD1 | 17 | TRBJ1-2 | TRBV4-1 | CASSLSPGTGRDYGYTF | TGCGCCAGCAGCCTTTCCCCAGGGACAGGGCGGGACTATGGCTACACCTTC
. | TRBD2 | 14 | TRBJ2-5 | TRBV4-2 | CASSLKAGVETQYF | TGTGCCAGCAGCCTTAAAGCGGGAGTAGAGACCCAGTACTTC
. | . | 14 | TRBJ1-1 | TRBV6-1 | CASSRTRSNTEAFF | TGTGCCAGCAGTCGAACAAGATCGAACACTGAAGCTTTCTTT
. | TRBD2 | 15 | TRBJ2-7 | TRBV4-1 | CASSQPTSARYEQYF | TGCGCCAGCAGCCAACCAACTAGCGCCCGGTACGAGCAGTACTTC
. | TRBD1 | 16 | TRBJ2-3 | TRBV5-1 | CASSLDGTGRIDTQYF | TGCGCCAGCAGCTTGGATGGGACAGGGAGGATAGATACGCAGTATTTT
once | TRBD2 | 17 | TRBJ2-7 | TRBV4-1 | CASSQPLAGGPGDEQYF | TGCGCCAGCAGCCAACCTCTAGCGGGAGGCCCTGGAGACGAGCAGTACTTC
. | . | 13 | TRBJ2-1 | TRBV7-2 | CASSSTSVGPQFF | TGTGCCAGCAGCTCGACTTCAGTTGGCCCGCAGTTCTTC
. | TRBD1 | 16 | TRBJ2-7 | TRBV27 | CASSKWGGTGDPEQYF | TGTGCCAGCAGTAAATGGGGGGGGACAGGGGACCCCGAGCAGTACTTC
. | . | 14 | TRBJ2-2 | TRBV14 | CASSRQVRTGELFF | TGTGCCAGCAGCCGACAGGTCCGCACCGGGGAGCTGTTTTTT
. | TRBD1 | 15 | TRBJ2-1 | TRBV25-1 | CASTHWTGSRIEQFF | TGTGCCAGCACCCACTGGACAGGGAGTCGTATCGAGCAGTTCTTC
. | . | 13 | TRBJ1-5 | TRBV27 | CASSFYSNQPQHF | TGTGCCAGCAGTTTTTATAGCAATCAGCCCCAGCATTTT
. | TRBD1 | 14 | TRBJ1-2 | TRBV7-9 | CASSLVTGDGGYTF | TGTGCCAGCAGCTTGGTGACAGGGGACGGCGGCTACACCTTC
few | . | 14 | TRBJ2-1 | TRBV30 | CACQRQSSYNEQFF | TGTGCCTGCCAACGACAGAGCTCCTACAATGAGCAGTTCTTC
. | TRBD2 | 14 | TRBJ2-7 | TRBV18 | CASSQSRDYYEQYF | TGTGCCAGCTCCCAATCCCGGGACTACTACGAGCAGTACTTC
. | . | 12 | TRBJ1-1 | TRBV30 | CAWRQGNTEAFF | TGTGCCTGGAGACAGGGGAACACTGAAGCTTTCTTT
. | . | 11 | TRBJ1-3 | TRBV7-9 | CASSPSGDIYF | TGTGCCAGCAGCCCATCAGGCGACATATATTTT
. | . | 14 | TRBJ2-2 | TRBV6-5 | CASSQGSVTGELFF | TGTGCCAGCAGTCAGGGTTCGGTCACCGGGGAGCTGTTTTTT
. | TRBD2 | 18 | TRBJ2-7 | TRBV19 | CASRAEPGLAMSSYEQYF | TGTGCCAGTAGGGCAGAACCGGGACTAGCGATGAGCTCCTACGAGCAGTACTTC
. | TRBD2 | 15 | TRBJ2-7 | TRBV28 | CASSLGGIATYEQYF | TGTGCCAGCAGCCTCGGGGGGATTGCTACCTACGAGCAGTACTTC
. | . | 13 | TRBJ2-1 | TRBV9 | CASSVEQYNEQFF | TGTGCCAGCAGCGTAGAACAGTACAATGAGCAGTTCTTC
. | TRBD1 | 14 | TRBJ1-1 | TRBV19 | CASSIKAGGTEAFF | TGTGCCAGTAGTATCAAGGCAGGGGGGACTGAAGCTTTCTTT
. | . | 16 | TRBJ2-5 | TRBV5-1 | CASSSAGHTSGETQYF | TGCGCCAGCAGCTCCGCTGGACACACGTCGGGAGAGACCCAGTACTTC
. | TRBD1 | 13 | TRBJ1-2 | TRBV7-3 | CASSPDRAYGYTF | TGTGCCAGCAGCCCGGACAGGGCCTATGGCTACACCTTC
. | . | 12 | TRBJ2-3 | TRBV5-1 | CASSLSGDTQYF | TGCGCCAGCAGCCTCTCGGGAGATACGCAGTATTTT
. | TRBD2 | 16 | TRBJ2-3 | TRBV5-6 | CASSYGLAVGTDTQYF | TGTGCCAGCAGCTACGGACTAGCGGTCGGCACAGATACGCAGTATTTT
. | . | 15 | TRBJ2-1 | TRBV11-3 | CASSLDRGFHNEQFF | TGTGCCAGCAGCTTAGACAGGGGATTCCACAATGAGCAGTTCTTC